This T cell receptor beta chain came from a study of CD8 T cells in Susac syndrome. The authors sequenced TCR beta from blood CD8+ and CD4+ T cells. The TEMRA cells underwent FACS enrichment, while the CD8+ and CD4+ T cells underwent negative isolation. RNA totalling about 0.5 to 1 ug underwent reverse transcription with random hexamers. It was immunoSEQ multiplex PCR that amplified TCR beta CDR3 across 54 Vbeta and 13 Jbeta. TCRdb itself ran the immunoSEQ multiplex PCR reads through MiXCR, one entry per CDR3 protein. The repertoire holds 150,000 to 200,000 distinct CDR3 sequences, roughly 95% seen once, with around 0.093% in the top ten. This receptor was obtained from a human donor with multiple sclerosis. Specimen: CD4+ T cells from PBMCs.

This CDR3 reads CASSLVGRLSGNTIYF. The CDR3, as DNA: TGCGCCAGCAGTCTTGTGGGTAGGCTTTCTGGAAACACCATATATTTT. This sequence joins TRBV5-1 and TRBJ1-3; D is ambiguous. Trimming shortened V by 5 bases and J by 1 base, and 16 bases separated the two germline ends. Germline values: CDR1 SGHRS, CDR2 YFSETQ. The CDR3 runs to 16 residues.